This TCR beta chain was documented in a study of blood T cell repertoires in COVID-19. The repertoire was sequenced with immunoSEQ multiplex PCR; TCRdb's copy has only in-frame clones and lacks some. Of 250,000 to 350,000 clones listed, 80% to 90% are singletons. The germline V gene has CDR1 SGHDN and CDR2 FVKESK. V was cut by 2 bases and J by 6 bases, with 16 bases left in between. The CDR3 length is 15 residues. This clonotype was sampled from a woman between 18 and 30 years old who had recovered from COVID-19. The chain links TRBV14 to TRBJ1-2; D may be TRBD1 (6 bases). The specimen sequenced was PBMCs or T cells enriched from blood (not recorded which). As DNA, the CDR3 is TGTGCCAGCAGCCAAAATACAGGGATGCTTAATGGCTACACCTTC. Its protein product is CASSQNTGMLNGYTF. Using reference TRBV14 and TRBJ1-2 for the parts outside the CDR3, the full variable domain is EAGVTQFPSHSVIEKGQTVTLRCDPISGHDNLYWYRRVMGKEIKFLLHFVKESKQDESGMPNNRFLAERTGGTYSTLKVQPAELEDSGVYFCASSQNTGMLNGYTFGSGTRLTVV.